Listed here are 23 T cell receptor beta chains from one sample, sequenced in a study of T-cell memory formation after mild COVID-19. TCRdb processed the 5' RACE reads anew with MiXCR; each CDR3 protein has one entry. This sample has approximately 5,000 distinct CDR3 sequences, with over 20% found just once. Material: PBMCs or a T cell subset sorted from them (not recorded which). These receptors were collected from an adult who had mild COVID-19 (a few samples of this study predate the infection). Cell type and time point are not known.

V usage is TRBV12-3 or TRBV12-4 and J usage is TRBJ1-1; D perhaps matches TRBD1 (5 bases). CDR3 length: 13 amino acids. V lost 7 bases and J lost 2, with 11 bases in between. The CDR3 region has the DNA TGTGCCAGCAACCTTGGGGGAAACACTGAAGCTTTCTTT. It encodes CASNLGGNTEAFF.

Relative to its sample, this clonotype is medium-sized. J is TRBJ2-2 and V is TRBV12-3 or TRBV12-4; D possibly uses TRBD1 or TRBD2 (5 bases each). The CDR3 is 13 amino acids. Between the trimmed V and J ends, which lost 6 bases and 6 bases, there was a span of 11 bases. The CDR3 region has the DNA TGTGCCAGCAGGGGGGATGGAGCCGGGGAGCTGTTTTTT. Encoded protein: CASRGDGAGELFF.

The CDR3 is CASRRQKEGSPLHF. The CDR3 DNA reads TGTGCCAGCAGACGGCAGAAGGAGGGTTCACCCCTCCACTTT. This sequence joins TRBV7-2 and TRBJ1-6; unclear D gene. This CDR3 has 14 amino acids. The germline V gene has CDR1 SGHTA and CDR2 FQGNSA. The V end lost 6 bases, the J end lost 9 bases, and 15 bases lay between the germline ends.

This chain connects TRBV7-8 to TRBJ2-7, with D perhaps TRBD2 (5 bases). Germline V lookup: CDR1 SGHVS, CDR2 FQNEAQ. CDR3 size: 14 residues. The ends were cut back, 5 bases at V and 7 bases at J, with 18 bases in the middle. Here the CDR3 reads CASSLTAASREQYV. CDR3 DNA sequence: TGTGCCAGCAGCCTCACAGCGGCTAGTCGGGAGCAGTACGTC.

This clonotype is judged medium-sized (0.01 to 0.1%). The CDR3 DNA reads TGCGCCAGCAGCCATTACCGGGGGGGAGATCAGCCCCAGCATTTT. Amino acid sequence: CASSHYRGGDQPQHF. The chain links TRBV4-1 to TRBJ1-5, with a possible D match to TRBD1 (5 bases). The germline gives CDR1 MGHRA, CDR2 YSYEKL. There are 15 residues in the CDR3. Trimming pared 3 bases from V and 5 bases from J, leaving 14 bases between.

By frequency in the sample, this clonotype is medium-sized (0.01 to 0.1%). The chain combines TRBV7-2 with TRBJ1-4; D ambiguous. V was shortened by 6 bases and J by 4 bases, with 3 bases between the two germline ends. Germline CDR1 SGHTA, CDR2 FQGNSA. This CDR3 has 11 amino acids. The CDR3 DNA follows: TGTGCCAGCAGACTTAATGAAAAACTGTTTTTT. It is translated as CASRLNEKLFF.

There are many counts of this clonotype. CDR3 sequence (DNA): TGTGCCAGCAGTTACTTCGCCGGGACAGGGAGCTCCTATAATTCACCCCTCCACTTT. This sequence encodes CASSYFAGTGSSYNSPLHF. The chain has TRBV6-2 or TRBV6-3 and TRBJ1-6, with 9 bases matching TRBD1. The CDR3 totals 19 residues. V shed 1 base, J shed 0 bases, and the junction held 7 bases outside the gene matches. Germline V gene data show CDR1 as MNHEY and CDR2 as SVGEGT.

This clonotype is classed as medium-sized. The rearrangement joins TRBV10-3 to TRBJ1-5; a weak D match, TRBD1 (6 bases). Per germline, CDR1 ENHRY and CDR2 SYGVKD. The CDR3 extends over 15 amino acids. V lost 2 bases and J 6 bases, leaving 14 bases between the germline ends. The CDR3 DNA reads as TGTGCCATCAGTGAGGATACAGGGTTAGGTCAGCCCCAGCATTTT. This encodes CAISEDTGLGQPQHF.

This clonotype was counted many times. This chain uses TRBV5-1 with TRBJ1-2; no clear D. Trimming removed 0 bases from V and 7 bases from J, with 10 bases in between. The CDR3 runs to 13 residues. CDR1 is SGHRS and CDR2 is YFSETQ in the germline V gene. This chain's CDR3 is CASSLAREGGYTF. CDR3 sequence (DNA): TGCGCCAGCAGCTTGGCTAGGGAGGGTGGCTACACCTTC.

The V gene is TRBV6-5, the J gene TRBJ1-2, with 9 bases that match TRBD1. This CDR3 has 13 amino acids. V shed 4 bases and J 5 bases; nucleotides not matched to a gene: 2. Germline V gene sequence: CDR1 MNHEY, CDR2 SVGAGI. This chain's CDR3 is CASSLTGGYGYTF. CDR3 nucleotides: TGTGCCAGCAGTTTGACAGGGGGTTATGGCTACACCTTC.

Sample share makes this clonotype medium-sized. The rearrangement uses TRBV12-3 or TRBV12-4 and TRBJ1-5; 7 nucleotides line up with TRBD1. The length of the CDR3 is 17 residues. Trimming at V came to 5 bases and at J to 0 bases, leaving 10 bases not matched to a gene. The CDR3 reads CASSPRRGGFSNQPQHF. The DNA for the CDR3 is TGTGCCAGCAGTCCCCGGAGAGGGGGCTTTAGCAATCAGCCCCAGCATTTT.

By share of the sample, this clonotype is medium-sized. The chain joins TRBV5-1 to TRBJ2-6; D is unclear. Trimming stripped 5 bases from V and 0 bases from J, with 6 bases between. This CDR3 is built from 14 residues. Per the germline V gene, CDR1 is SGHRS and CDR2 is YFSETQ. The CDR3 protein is CASRQNSGANVLTF. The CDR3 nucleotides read TGCGCCAGCAGACAGAACTCTGGGGCCAACGTCCTGACTTTC.

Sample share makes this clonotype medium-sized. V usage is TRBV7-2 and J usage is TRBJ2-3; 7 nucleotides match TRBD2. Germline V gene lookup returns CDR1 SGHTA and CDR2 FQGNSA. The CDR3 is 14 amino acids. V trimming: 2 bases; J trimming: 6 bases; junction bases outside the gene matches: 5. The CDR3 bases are TGTGCCAGCAGCTTATCGTGGGGGGGGGATACGCAGTATTTT. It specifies CASSLSWGGDTQYF.

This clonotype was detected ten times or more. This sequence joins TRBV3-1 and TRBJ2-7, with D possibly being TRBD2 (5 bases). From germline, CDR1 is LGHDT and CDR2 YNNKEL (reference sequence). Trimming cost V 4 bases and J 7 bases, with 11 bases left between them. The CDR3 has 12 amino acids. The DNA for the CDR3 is TGTGCCAGCAGCCGAACGGGCGGGGAGCAGTACTTC. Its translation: CASSRTGGEQYF.

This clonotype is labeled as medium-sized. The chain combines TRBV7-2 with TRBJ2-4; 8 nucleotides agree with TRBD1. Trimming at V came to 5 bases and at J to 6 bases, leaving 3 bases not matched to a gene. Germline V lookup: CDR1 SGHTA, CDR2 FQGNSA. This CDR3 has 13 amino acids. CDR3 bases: TGTGCCAGCAGCCCCGGACAGGGAAACATTCAGTACTTC. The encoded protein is CASSPGQGNIQYF.

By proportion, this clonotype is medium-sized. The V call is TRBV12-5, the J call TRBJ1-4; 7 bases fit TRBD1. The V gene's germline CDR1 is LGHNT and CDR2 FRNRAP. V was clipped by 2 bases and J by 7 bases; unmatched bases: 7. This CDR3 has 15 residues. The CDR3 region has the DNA TGTGCTAGTGGTTTGTTGACAGGGTATACTGAAAAACTGTTTTTT. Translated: CASGLLTGYTEKLFF.

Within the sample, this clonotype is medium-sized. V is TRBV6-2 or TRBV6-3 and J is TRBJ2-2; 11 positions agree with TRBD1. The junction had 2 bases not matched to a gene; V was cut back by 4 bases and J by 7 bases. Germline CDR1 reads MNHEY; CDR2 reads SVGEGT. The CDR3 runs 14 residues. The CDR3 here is CASSWTGGFGELFF. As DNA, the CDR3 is TGTGCCAGCAGTTGGACAGGGGGCTTCGGGGAGCTGTTTTTT.

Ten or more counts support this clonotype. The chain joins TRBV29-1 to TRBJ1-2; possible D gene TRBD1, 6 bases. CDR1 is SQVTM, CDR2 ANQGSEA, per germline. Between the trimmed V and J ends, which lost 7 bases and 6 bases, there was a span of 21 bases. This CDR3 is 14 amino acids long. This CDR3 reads CSAQPQGWVDGYTF. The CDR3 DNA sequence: TGCAGCGCACAACCTCAGGGGTGGGTCGATGGCTACACCTTC.

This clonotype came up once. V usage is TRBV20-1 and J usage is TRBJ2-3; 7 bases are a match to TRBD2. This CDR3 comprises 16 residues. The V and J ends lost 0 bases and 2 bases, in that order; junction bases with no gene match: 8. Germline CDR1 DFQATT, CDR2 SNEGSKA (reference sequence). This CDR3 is CSARDLASGDTDTQYF. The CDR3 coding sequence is TGCAGTGCTAGAGATCTGGCTAGCGGAGACACAGATACGCAGTATTTT.

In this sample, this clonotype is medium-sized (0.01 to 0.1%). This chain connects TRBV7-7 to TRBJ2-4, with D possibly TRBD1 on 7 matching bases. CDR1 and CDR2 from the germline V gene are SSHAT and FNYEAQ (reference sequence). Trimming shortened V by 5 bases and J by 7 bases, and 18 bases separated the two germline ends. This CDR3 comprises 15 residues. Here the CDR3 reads CASSRSGGNRNIQYF. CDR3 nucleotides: TGTGCCAGCAGCCGCTCAGGGGGGAATCGGAACATTCAGTACTTC. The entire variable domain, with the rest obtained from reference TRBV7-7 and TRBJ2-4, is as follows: GAGVSQSPRYKVTKRGQDVTLRCDPISSHATLYWYQQALGQGPEFLTYFNYEAQPDKSGLPSDRFSAERPEGSISTLTIQRTEQRDSAMYRCASSRSGGNRNIQYFGAGTRLSVL.

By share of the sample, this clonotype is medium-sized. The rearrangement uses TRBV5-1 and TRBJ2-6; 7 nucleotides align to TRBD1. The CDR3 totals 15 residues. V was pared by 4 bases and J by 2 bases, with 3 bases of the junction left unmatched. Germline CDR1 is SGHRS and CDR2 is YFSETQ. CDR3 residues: CASSETGPGANVLTF. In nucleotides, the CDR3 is TGCGCCAGCAGCGAGACAGGGCCTGGGGCCAACGTCCTGACTTTC.

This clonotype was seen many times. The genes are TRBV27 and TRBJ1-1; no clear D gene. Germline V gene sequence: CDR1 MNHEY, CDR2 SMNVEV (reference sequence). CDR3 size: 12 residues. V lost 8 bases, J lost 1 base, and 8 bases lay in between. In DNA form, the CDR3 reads TGTGCCAGCCGGCGGGGGAACACTGAAGCTTTCTTT. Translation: CASRRGNTEAFF.

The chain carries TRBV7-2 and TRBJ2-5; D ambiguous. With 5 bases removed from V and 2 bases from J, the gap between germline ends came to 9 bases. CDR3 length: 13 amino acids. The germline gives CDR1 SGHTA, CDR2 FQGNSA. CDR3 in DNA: TGTGCCAGCAGCCCTAGACGACAAGAGACCCAGTACTTC. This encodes CASSPRRQETQYF.